This passage covers 21 T cell receptor beta chains from one sample sequenced in a study of blood T cell repertoires in COVID-19 (dated by TCRdb to 2020 to 2021). The library was obtained by the immunoSEQ multiplex PCR assay. TCRdb mirrors the immuneACCESS table, restricted to in-frame sequences. Some clones are absent from its copies; in checked studies, under half trace to an unresolved V gene, and the reason for the others is unknown. Counted in this sample were approximately 36,000 clones; roughly 80% of them appeared once. The top ten clonotypes cover 4.5% to 5.5% of the sample. What was sequenced was peripheral blood. Source of these receptors: a man in his fifties with active COVID-19.

The rearrangement uses TRBV18 and TRBJ2-5, with 9 bases lining up with TRBD1. The V gene's germline CDR1 is KGHSH and CDR2 LQKENI. This CDR3 contains 15 residues. Trimming took 3 bases from V and 5 from J; bases not matched to a gene: 7. The CDR3 bases are TGTGCCAGCTCACCGACACAGGGGGCTAGGGAGACCCAGTACTTC. Protein product: CASSPTQGARETQYF.

The V gene is TRBV5-8, the J gene TRBJ2-3; TRBD2 is a possible D gene (6 bases). This CDR3 has 11 residues. Trimming removed 3 bases at V and 11 bases at J, with 10 bases between. Per germline, CDR1 SGHTS and CDR2 YDEGEE. Written as DNA, the CDR3 is TGTGCCAGCAGCTGGGAGGTGGGGCAGTATTTT. Residues: CASSWEVGQYF.

This clone has a single count. The rearrangement links TRBV18 to TRBJ1-1; no reliable D call. CDR1 is KGHSH, CDR2 LQKENI, per germline. V was shortened by 5 bases and J by 0 bases, with 10 bases between the two germline ends. The CDR3 extends over 14 amino acids. The CDR3 loop reads CASSVASLNTEAFF. DNA for the CDR3: TGTGCCAGCTCAGTGGCCAGTTTGAACACTGAAGCTTTCTTT.

The rearrangement uses TRBV5-1 and TRBJ2-3; TRBD1 matches at 9 bases. This CDR3 comprises 18 residues. The trim removed 4 bases at V and 2 bases at J, leaving 14 bases unmatched. Germline V CDR1 and CDR2: SGHRS, YFSETQ. For the CDR3, the DNA is TGCGCCAGCAGCCCCCGCGACACAGGGGGCCGGGCCACAGATACGCAGTATTTT. This sequence encodes CASSPRDTGGRATDTQYF.

This chain connects TRBV19 to TRBJ2-1; D remains ambiguous. From germline, CDR1 is LNHDA and CDR2 SQIVND (reference sequence). This CDR3 is 11 amino acids long. V lost 7 bases and J lost 9, with 10 bases in between. CDR3 region: CASISRGEQFF. CDR3 bases: TGTGCCAGTATCTCCCGCGGTGAGCAGTTCTTC.

This clone was counted once. This chain uses TRBV7-6 with TRBJ2-5, with 10 bases lining up with TRBD1. The CDR3 sequence is 17 residues long. The germline gives CDR1 SGHVS, CDR2 FNYEAQ. The J segment lost 5 bases and the V segment lost 0 bases, leaving 9 bases of the junction unmatched. CDR3 amino acids: CASSLASGGQGIETQYF. The CDR3 region has the DNA TGTGCCAGCAGCTTAGCCTCGGGGGGACAGGGGATCGAGACCCAGTACTTC.

CDR3 region: CASSQDRSGGAYEQYF. The DNA of the CDR3 is TGTGCCAGCAGCCAAGATCGGAGCGGGGGGGCCTACGAGCAGTACTTC. J is TRBJ2-7 and V is TRBV4-2; 10 bases are shared with TRBD2. CDR1 LGHNA and CDR2 YNFKEQ come from the germline V gene. With 0 bases clipped from V and 2 bases from J, the junction kept 4 bases outside the gene matches. The CDR3 has 16 amino acids.

The CDR3 DNA reads as TGTGCCAGCAGCCCACGACTAGCGGGGGGGATGCAAGAGACCCAGTACTTC. It codes for CASSPRLAGGMQETQYF. The chain links TRBV3-1 (or the pseudogene TRBV3-2) to TRBJ2-5; the match to TRBD2 covers 14 bases. The V gene end was trimmed by 4 bases and the J gene end by 2 bases; junction bases not matched to a gene: 6. This CDR3 region has 17 residues. Per germline, CDR1 LGHDT and CDR2 YNNKEL (reference sequence).

This clone was detected a few times. The chain is built from TRBV2 and TRBJ1-3; 8 bases agree with TRBD1. Germline V gene data show CDR1 as SNHLY and CDR2 as FYNNEI. The trim removed 6 bases at V and 4 bases at J, leaving 5 bases unmatched. The CDR3 has 14 amino acids. The CDR3, as DNA: TGTGCCAGCAGGCCCGGGACAGGAGGAAACACCATATATTTT. Its translation: CASRPGTGGNTIYF.

The chain uses TRBV12-5 and TRBJ1-1; no clear D. The CDR3 sequence is 13 residues long. Germline V gene sequence: CDR1 LGHNT, CDR2 FRNRAP. The V and J ends lost 2 bases and 2 bases respectively, with 6 bases between them. CDR3 sequence reads: CASGLSPNTEAFF. For the CDR3, the DNA is TGTGCTAGTGGTTTGAGCCCAAACACTGAAGCTTTCTTT.

The J gene is TRBJ2-2, the V gene TRBV5-1, with D possibly matching TRBD2 (6 bases). The CDR3 is 15 residues long. Germline V CDR1 and CDR2: SGHRS, YFSETQ. Trimming removed 4 bases from V and 0 bases from J, with 10 bases in between. The CDR3 DNA follows: TGCGCCAGCAGCCCCCCGGGGGCGAACACCGGGGAGCTGTTTTTT. As protein: CASSPPGANTGELFF.

The chain has TRBV28 and TRBJ2-7, with unresolved D. Trimming removed 5 bases at V and 2 bases at J, with 7 bases between. CDR3 size: 12 residues. In germline, CDR1 is MDHEN, CDR2 SYDVKM. Here the CDR3 DNA reads TGTGCCAGCAGTCGAGGTACCTACGAGCAGTACTTC. This sequence encodes CASSRGTYEQYF.

The chain employs TRBV18 and TRBJ1-1, with D tentatively TRBD1 (6 bases). From germline, CDR1 is KGHSH and CDR2 LQKENI. Trimming took off 1 base at V and 0 bases at J, with 12 bases between the two ends. CDR3 length: 16 amino acids. For the CDR3, the DNA is TGTGCCAGCTCACCACAACAGGGTAACATGAACACTGAAGCTTTCTTT. It encodes CASSPQQGNMNTEAFF.

This chain links TRBV2 with TRBJ2-7, with 13 bases fitting TRBD2. CDR3 length: 15 residues. J gave up 2 bases and V 5 bases, and 3 bases lay outside the gene matches. Looked up from germline, CDR1 is SNHLY and CDR2 is FYNNEI. The CDR3: CASSTTSGGAYEQYF. The CDR3 DNA sequence: TGTGCCAGCAGTACAACTAGCGGGGGGGCCTACGAGCAGTACTTC.

The V gene is TRBV7-2, the J gene TRBJ1-5; TRBD1 is a possible D gene (5 bases). The CDR3 length is 17 residues. V was shortened by 2 bases and J by 1 base, with 15 bases between the two germline ends. In germline, CDR1 is SGHTA, CDR2 FQGNSA. The chain's CDR3 is CASSLPRMGGSNQPQHF. CDR3 DNA: TGTGCCAGCAGCTTACCCCGGATGGGGGGAAGCAATCAGCCCCAGCATTTT.

J is TRBJ1-2 and V is TRBV7-9; 7 nucleotides align to TRBD1. Germline CDR1 is SEHNR and CDR2 is FQNEAQ (reference sequence). The CDR3 consists of 13 residues. J gave up 13 bases and V 0 bases, and 8 bases lay outside the gene matches. The CDR3 is CASSLAGQMAVTF. Here the CDR3 DNA reads TGTGCCAGCAGCTTAGCGGGACAGATGGCGGTCACCTTC.

The V gene is TRBV7-8, the J gene TRBJ1-1; 8 positions agree with TRBD1. The CDR3 has 14 amino acids. The V gene end was trimmed by 3 bases and the J gene end by 5 bases; junction bases not matched to a gene: 5. The germline CDR1 and CDR2 sequences are SGHVS and FQNEAQ. The CDR3 spells CASSFWTGLTEAFF. CDR3 coding DNA: TGTGCCAGCAGCTTTTGGACAGGGCTAACTGAAGCTTTCTTT.

The rearrangement joins TRBV6-5 to TRBJ1-2; D not certain. Looked up from germline, CDR1 is MNHEY and CDR2 is SVGAGI. Trimming shortened V by 5 bases and J by 2 bases, and 6 bases separated the two germline ends. The length of the CDR3 is 12 residues. This CDR3 is CASSNLNYGYTF. CDR3 nucleotide sequence: TGTGCCAGCAGTAATTTAAACTATGGCTACACCTTC.

The J gene is TRBJ1-2, the V gene TRBV25-1; D may be TRBD1 (6 bases). CDR1 MGHDK and CDR2 SYGVNS come from the germline V gene. This CDR3 region has 14 residues. The germline V and J ends were trimmed by 2 bases and 2 bases, with 9 bases remaining between them. The CDR3 sequence is CASSEGGFNYGYTF. The CDR3 nucleotides are TGTGCCAGCAGTGAAGGGGGCTTCAACTATGGCTACACCTTC.

The V and J genes are TRBV7-9 and TRBJ2-7, with 7 bases fitting TRBD2. This CDR3 spans 16 amino acids. The germline CDR1 and CDR2 sequences are SEHNR and FQNEAQ (reference sequence). Trimming cost V 4 bases and J 3 bases; bases outside gene matches: 12. The DNA of the CDR3 is TGTGCCAGCAGCTCATTTGTGGGGGGGAAGCACTACGAGCAGTACTTC. Translated: CASSSFVGGKHYEQYF.

The chain links TRBV5-4 to TRBJ2-7, with D perhaps TRBD1 (5 bases). Germline values: CDR1 SGHNT, CDR2 YYREEE (reference sequence). The CDR3 runs to 16 residues. V was clipped by 1 base and J by 2 bases, with 16 bases between them. Here the CDR3 DNA reads TGTGCCAGCAGCTTGCGCCCGGACATGACCACCTACGAGCAGTACTTC. This sequence encodes CASSLRPDMTTYEQYF.